The clone carrying this TCR beta chain came up a few times. The record originates from a study of spatial heterogeneity in lung cancer. Turning to the study itself: Alpha-chain sequences were detected in numbers that were consistently lower than beta-chain sequences.

TCRdb recomputed calls from the 5' RACE reads with MiXCR, one row per CDR3 protein. The sample includes 7,500 to 10,000 distinct CDR3 sequences, 15% to 18% of them seen just once. Stated time point: sample taken at primary tumor resection. Whole RNA was taken from tumor, nontumor lung or frozen PBMC; it was then sequenced unsorted. The germline V gene encodes CDR1 KGHDR and CDR2 SFDVKD. The V gene end was trimmed by 4 bases and the J gene end by 1 base; junction bases not matched to a gene: 6. The CDR3 loop spans 18 amino acids. The material was normal lung tissue next to the tumor, obtained at surgery. This receptor was taken from a male donor with early-stage non-small cell lung cancer. This chain uses TRBV24-1 with TRBJ2-3; 14 nucleotides match TRBD2. The CDR3 reads CATSETGTSGGRTDTQYF. CDR3 DNA sequence: TGTGCCACCAGTGAAACCGGGACTAGCGGGGGCCGCACAGATACGCAGTATTTT.